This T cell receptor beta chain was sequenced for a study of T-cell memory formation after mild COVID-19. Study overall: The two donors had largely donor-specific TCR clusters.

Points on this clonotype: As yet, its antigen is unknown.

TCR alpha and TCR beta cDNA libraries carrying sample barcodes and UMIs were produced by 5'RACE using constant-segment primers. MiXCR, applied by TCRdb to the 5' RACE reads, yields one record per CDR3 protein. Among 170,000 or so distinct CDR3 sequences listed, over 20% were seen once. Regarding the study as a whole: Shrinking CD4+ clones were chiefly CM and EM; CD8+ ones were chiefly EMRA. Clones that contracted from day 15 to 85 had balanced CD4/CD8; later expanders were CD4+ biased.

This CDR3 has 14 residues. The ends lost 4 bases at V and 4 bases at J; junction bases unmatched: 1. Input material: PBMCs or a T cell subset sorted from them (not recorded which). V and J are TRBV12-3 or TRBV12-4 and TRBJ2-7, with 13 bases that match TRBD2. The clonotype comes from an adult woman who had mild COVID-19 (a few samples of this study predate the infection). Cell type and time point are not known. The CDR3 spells CASSSTSGRYEQYF. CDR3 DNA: TGTGCCAGCAGTTCGACTAGCGGGAGGTACGAGCAGTACTTC.